These 5 T cell receptor beta chains were sequenced from one sample in a study of identical twins. TCRdb analysed the 5' RACE reads with MiXCR anew, one entry per CDR3 protein. The sample includes about 240,000 distinct CDR3 sequences, about 10% of them seen just once. The sequencing sample was made of memory T cells sorted from blood. The receptors originated from a man between 50 and 59 years old in good health.

This clonotype occurred a few times. This chain uses TRBV6-7 with TRBJ2-3; TRBD1 matches at 7 bases. TRBV6-7 is marked as an open reading frame, function uncertain. Germline trimming cut 9 bases from V and 6 bases from J; bases unmatched to any gene: 9. This CDR3 region has 13 residues. CDR3 loop: CARGTAIPDTQYF. DNA for the CDR3: TGTGCCAGGGGGACAGCTATCCCGGATACGCAGTATTTT.

The rearrangement uses TRBV20-1 and TRBJ2-3; TRBD2 aligns across 10 bases. After removal of 4 bases from V and 2 bases from J, the junction contained 3 bases not matched to a gene. CDR1 and CDR2 (germline): DFQATT, SNEGSKA (reference sequence). The CDR3 is 14 amino acids. The CDR3, as DNA: TGCAGTGCTACTAGCGGGGGACACACAGATACGCAGTATTTT. Translation: CSATSGGHTDTQYF.

To note about this clonotype: Possible read error: a much larger clone is one base away. The rearrangement uses TRBV15 and TRBJ2-3; D remains ambiguous. CDR3 size: 13 residues. V lost 5 bases and J 3 bases, leaving 9 bases between the germline ends. Germline V lookup: CDR1 LNHNV, CDR2 YYDKDF (reference sequence). The CDR3 DNA is TGTGCCACCAGCCCTCGACAAACAGATACGCAGTATTTT. This sequence encodes CATSPRQTDTQYF.

V is TRBV6-1 and J is TRBJ1-2, with D hard to call. Germline V gene data show CDR1 as MNHNS and CDR2 as SASEGT. This CDR3 comprises 15 residues. V lost 4 bases to trimming and J lost 0 bases, with 12 bases between them. CDR3 DNA sequence: TGTGCCAGCAGTGCCGTATTGACGGCTAACTATGGCTACACCTTC. Protein product: CASSAVLTANYGYTF.

The gene calls are TRBV13 and TRBJ1-6, with 8 bases that match TRBD1. Germline CDR1 PRHDT, CDR2 FYEKMQ (reference sequence). CDR3 length: 16 amino acids. With V trimmed by 5 bases and J by 6 bases, 9 bases remained unmatched. The CDR3, as DNA: TGTGCCAGCAGCGAGAAAACAGGGGGAAGTAATTCACCCCTCCACTTT. Translation: CASSEKTGGSNSPLHF.